This T cell receptor beta chain comes out of a study of cytomegalovirus exposure and HLA in healthy donors. Unmatched junction bases numbered 8, after V lost 4 bases and J lost 3 bases. The length of the CDR3 is 16 residues. The germline V gene has CDR1 SGHTA and CDR2 FQGNSA. Study-level points and caveats: Later, an analysis found that common viral pathogens appeared to be linked with several of the most significant clusters.

Vbeta (60) and Jbeta (13) primers were used in the PCR. Profiling relied on immunoSEQ multiplex PCR, and the TCRdb table lists in-frame clones only, not all of them. Here the sample spans 180,000 or so clones, more than 60% being singletons. Comment on this clone: Its specificity is not known.

This rearrangement joins TRBV7-2 to TRBJ2-3; 9 positions agree with TRBD2. The sample consisted of PBMCs. This sequence originates from a female donor in good health and CMV-seronegative. CDR3 residues: CASSWASSGVTDTQYF. The DNA for the CDR3 is TGTGCCAGCAGCTGGGCCTCTAGCGGGGTAACAGATACGCAGTATTTT.